These T cell receptor beta chains were read from a single sample in a study of vaccination and CD4 T cells after COVID-19. TCRdb passed the PCR reads through MiXCR, listing each CDR3 protein once. Of 9,000 to 15,000 distinct CDR3 sequences listed, roughly 43% are singletons. The antigens for these receptors are not known. Sequencing input: CD4+ T cells from blood, cultured in vitro. The receptor set was obtained from a human donor who had recovered from COVID-19. CDR3s leave out the opening cysteine and the closing phenylalanine or tryptophan.

j_call: TRBJ1-2; v_call: TRBV30; cdr3_aa: AWTTMRVSSYGYT
j_call: TRBJ2-5; v_call: TRBV20-1; cdr3_aa: SANDDNQETQY
j_call: TRBJ2-4; v_call: TRBV2; cdr3_aa: ASSGRFRGPGDGRNIQY
j_call: TRBJ2-3; v_call: TRBV7-3; cdr3_aa: ASSRKLSGTDTQY
j_call: TRBJ1-2; v_call: TRBV2; cdr3_aa: ASSASGQNYGYT
j_call: TRBJ2-2; v_call: TRBV5-1; cdr3_aa: ASSGFSYTGELF
j_call: TRBJ1-1; v_call: TRBV7-9; cdr3_aa: ASSSDQATEAF
j_call: TRBJ1-2; v_call: TRBV28; cdr3_aa: ASSFTGPYGYT
j_call: TRBJ1-5; v_call: TRBV12-3/TRBV12-4; cdr3_aa: ASSPDRRRQPQH
j_call: TRBJ1-5; v_call: TRBV21-1; cdr3_aa: ASSKEGGQGDQPQH
j_call: TRBJ2-2; v_call: TRBV6-5; cdr3_aa: ASSYVRPGTGELF
j_call: TRBJ2-2; v_call: TRBV20-1; cdr3_aa: SARNAQGTGELF
j_call: TRBJ2-3; v_call: TRBV20-1; cdr3_aa: SAAGGGGGTDTQY
j_call: TRBJ2-2; v_call: TRBV19; cdr3_aa: ASSRSSGRSGKGNTGELF
j_call: TRBJ2-7; v_call: TRBV30; cdr3_aa: AWSVAGGYEQY
j_call: TRBJ2-5; v_call: TRBV7-9; cdr3_aa: ASIDSGIRRWTQY
j_call: TRBJ2-7; v_call: TRBV6-1; cdr3_aa: ASSPRTSGKQY
j_call: TRBJ2-2; v_call: TRBV6-1; cdr3_aa: ASFQREITGELF
j_call: TRBJ1-1; v_call: TRBV20-1; cdr3_aa: SARGMNRGASTREAF
j_call: TRBJ1-2; v_call: TRBV6-1; cdr3_aa: ASSEVTGQRGRGYT
j_call: TRBJ2-7; v_call: TRBV28; cdr3_aa: ASTILAGDTYEQY
j_call: TRBJ1-5; v_call: TRBV28; cdr3_aa: ASSSYREGQPQH
j_call: TRBJ2-3; v_call: TRBV28; cdr3_aa: ASRGSGPKADTQY
j_call: TRBJ1-4; v_call: TRBV27; cdr3_aa: ASSFIRTGANEKLF
j_call: TRBJ2-6; v_call: TRBV20-1; cdr3_aa: SARGPAGRSGANVLT
j_call: TRBJ1-2; v_call: TRBV28; cdr3_aa: ASSFPWGYGYT
j_call: TRBJ1-2; v_call: TRBV12-3/TRBV12-4; cdr3_aa: ASSLEVYGYT
j_call: TRBJ2-5; v_call: TRBV7-8; cdr3_aa: ASSPRQQIQETQY
j_call: TRBJ1-1; v_call: TRBV20-1; cdr3_aa: SASNPTGGDTEAF
j_call: TRBJ1-1; v_call: TRBV7-8; cdr3_aa: ASSSSRGGANTEAF
j_call: TRBJ2-2; v_call: TRBV21-1; cdr3_aa: ATDIHTGELF
j_call: TRBJ1-5; v_call: TRBV12-3/TRBV12-4; cdr3_aa: ASSPRDRGRRPQH
j_call: TRBJ2-1; v_call: TRBV20-1; cdr3_aa: SASTWTGAYNEQF
j_call: TRBJ2-3; v_call: TRBV9; cdr3_aa: ASSVVGRSTDTQY
j_call: TRBJ2-2; v_call: TRBV5-1; cdr3_aa: ASSRGGTGELF